These 2 T cell receptor beta chains were sequenced from one sample in a study of Graves' ophthalmopathy and Graves' hyperthyroidism. The study amplified TCR beta CDR3 regions using RNA transcripts. First-round RT-PCR employed HTBI primers, with a second-round multiplex PCR after it. From the multiplex PCR reads, TCRdb called clonotypes with MiXCR, one entry per CDR3 protein. The data hold around 590,000 distinct CDR3 sequences, with roughly 40% observed a single time. Sample: peripheral blood or thyroid tissue (not recorded which). These TCRs come from an adult man with Graves' hyperthyroidism.

In this sample, this clonotype turned up a few times. This chain uses TRBV29-1 with TRBJ2-7, with 7 bases that match TRBD1. Germline loops: CDR1 SQVTM, CDR2 ANQGSEA. The CDR3 has 12 residues. The V segment lost 3 bases and the J segment 11 bases; nucleotides outside the gene matches: 10. CDR3 bases: TGCAGCGTTGAGTCCCGACAGGGTTTTGAGTACTTC. This codes for CSVESRQGFEYF.

This sequence joins TRBV29-1 and TRBJ2-7; 10 nucleotides line up with TRBD2. V lost 6 bases and J lost 4; bases outside the gene matches: 3. Germline CDR1 and CDR2: SQVTM and ANQGSEA. The CDR3 consists of 12 residues. In DNA form, the CDR3 reads TGCAGCGTCGGACTAGCGGAGTACGAGCAGTACTTC. It specifies CSVGLAEYEQYF.